The 23 T cell receptor beta chains below were found in one sample sequenced in a study of PD-L1 blockade in urothelial cancer. Specified time point: peripheral blood 6 weeks after treatment start. Sequenced by immunoSEQ multiplex PCR; TCRdb stores in-frame clones only, minus some. In the table there are about 22,000 clones, about 90% of which are singletons. The input for sequencing was PBMCs, taken around atezolizumab (anti-PD-L1) treatment. The receptors stem from a woman aged 55-75 years with urothelial cancer.

The chain combines TRBV19 with TRBJ1-2; perhaps TRBD1 as D (5 bases). From germline, CDR1 is LNHDA and CDR2 SQIVND (reference sequence). The CDR3 consists of 15 residues. V was cut by 0 bases and J by 4 bases, with 12 bases left in between. The CDR3 spells CASSIDPGRGYGYTF. CDR3 sequence (DNA): TGTGCCAGTAGTATAGACCCCGGGAGGGGCTATGGCTACACCTTC.

CDR3 loop: CASTNGGAGSNQPQHF. CDR3 nucleotide sequence: TGTGCCAGCACTAATGGAGGGGCCGGGAGCAATCAGCCCCAGCATTTT. The V gene is TRBV18, the J gene TRBJ1-5, with D perhaps TRBD1 (5 bases). Between the trimmed V and J ends, which lost 8 bases and 1 base, there was a span of 18 bases. This CDR3 comprises 16 residues. Germline V gene lookup returns CDR1 KGHSH and CDR2 LQKENI.

This chain connects TRBV19 to TRBJ2-7, with D perhaps TRBD1 (5 bases). This CDR3 spans 13 amino acids. Trimming removed 5 bases at V and 6 bases at J, with 14 bases between. CDR1 is LNHDA, CDR2 SQIVND, per germline (reference sequence). The CDR3 DNA is TGTGCCAGTAGTTATAGTTTGGGGCGCGAGCAGTACTTC. Amino acids: CASSYSLGREQYF.

A note on this clone: Different DNA sequences within this sample yield the same CDR3. This chain connects TRBV4-2 to TRBJ1-2; 8 bases line up with TRBD1. Germline CDR1 reads LGHNA; CDR2 reads YNFKEQ. This CDR3 has 14 residues. V lost 3 bases and J lost 3; bases outside the gene matches: 3. CDR3 coding DNA: TGTGCCAGCAGCCAGTCGGACAGGGACTATGGCTACACCTTC. Amino acids: CASSQSDRDYGYTF.

The CDR3 sequence is CASSLGTDRDAFF. The CDR3 DNA reads TGTGCCAGCAGCTTAGGGACGGACAGGGACGCTTTCTTT. The V and J genes are TRBV11-2 and TRBJ1-1, with 8 bases fitting TRBD1. The CDR3 runs to 13 residues. The junction had 6 bases not matched to a gene; V was cut back by 1 base and J by 11 bases. Germline V lookup: CDR1 SGHAT, CDR2 FQNNGV.

A single count supports this clone. The chain is built from TRBV5-8 and TRBJ2-6; D ambiguous. From germline, CDR1 is SGHTS and CDR2 YDEGEE. V was shortened by 5 bases and J by 0 bases, with 12 bases between the two germline ends. The CDR3 has 16 amino acids. DNA for the CDR3: TGTGCCAGCAGTAGAATGTCTGGCTCTGGGGCCAACGTCCTGACTTTC. Residues: CASSRMSGSGANVLTF.

The chain uses TRBV5-6 and TRBJ2-7; TRBD2 aligns across 14 bases. The CDR3 has 14 residues. The ends lost 4 bases at V and 8 bases at J; junction bases unmatched: 5. Germline V lookup: CDR1 SGHDT, CDR2 YYEEEE. CDR3 in amino acids: CASSGRLAGGQQYF. The DNA of the CDR3 is TGTGCCAGCAGCGGCCGACTAGCGGGGGGGCAGCAGTACTTC.

This chain uses TRBV5-1 with TRBJ1-1; TRBD1 aligns across 10 bases. Germline trimming cut 3 bases from V and 5 bases from J; bases unmatched to any gene: 13. CDR1 SGHRS and CDR2 YFSETQ come from the germline V gene. This CDR3 contains 17 residues. The CDR3 coding sequence is TGCGCCAGCAGCTGGGGTAGACAGGGGGCGGTTGGGACTGAAGCTTTCTTT. This encodes CASSWGRQGAVGTEAFF.

The chain recombines TRBV19 with TRBJ1-1; tentatively, D is TRBD1 (5 bases). Trimming stripped 1 base from V and 7 bases from J, with 16 bases between. Germline V gene lookup returns CDR1 LNHDA and CDR2 SQIVND (reference sequence). The length of the CDR3 is 15 residues. DNA of the CDR3: TGTGCCAGTAGTATAGTCCACGTGACAGCTAGTGAAGCTTTCTTT. Its protein product is CASSIVHVTASEAFF.

This chain connects TRBV18 to TRBJ1-1, with no clear D. The CDR3 sequence is 13 residues long. CDR1 is KGHSH and CDR2 is LQKENI in the germline V gene. V was trimmed by 3 bases and J by 3 bases, leaving 8 bases between them. Written as DNA, the CDR3 is TGTGCCAGCTCACCGGGCCGATACACTGAAGCTTTCTTT. Residues: CASSPGRYTEAFF.

V is TRBV7-8 and J is TRBJ2-4; D may be TRBD2 (5 bases). V lost 1 base, J lost 1 base, and 8 bases lay in between. This CDR3 is built from 15 residues. Germline V gene sequence: CDR1 SGHVS, CDR2 FQNEAQ. As DNA, the CDR3 is TGTGCCAGCAGCTTAGGTCGGGGTGCCAAAAACATTCAGTACTTC. It specifies CASSLGRGAKNIQYF.

The rearrangement links TRBV4-2 to TRBJ2-1; 8 bases match TRBD1. Germline V gives CDR1 LGHNA, CDR2 YNFKEQ. The CDR3 is made up of 14 amino acids. J was trimmed by 9 bases and V by 1 base; bases with no gene match: 5. CDR3 nucleotide sequence: TGTGCCAGCAGCCAAGGGGGACAGGTTTCTGAGCAGTTCTTC. Protein product: CASSQGGQVSEQFF.

The chain carries TRBV5-5 and TRBJ2-7; 7 bases fit TRBD1. In germline, CDR1 is SGHKS, CDR2 YYEKEE (reference sequence). The CDR3 is 13 residues long. Losses at the gene ends were 2 bases for V and 5 bases for J; bases not matched to a gene: 4. CDR3 sequence reads: CASSFRGGHEQYF. The DNA of the CDR3 is TGTGCCAGCAGCTTCCGAGGGGGCCACGAGCAGTACTTC.

The chain uses TRBV6-6 and TRBJ2-4; D remains ambiguous. V lost 5 bases and J 0 bases, leaving 11 bases between the germline ends. Germline assignment: CDR1 MNHNY and CDR2 SVGAGI (reference sequence). The CDR3 sequence is 15 residues long. The CDR3 is CASSELERAKNIQYF. In nucleotides, the CDR3 is TGTGCCAGCAGTGAGTTGGAGCGAGCCAAAAACATTCAGTACTTC.

This chain joins TRBV7-2 and TRBJ1-5; D is uncertain. Germline V gene lookup returns CDR1 SGHTA and CDR2 FQGNSA. The CDR3 is made up of 16 amino acids. Trimming took off 1 base at V and 8 bases at J, with 18 bases between the two ends. The DNA of the CDR3 is TGTGCCAGCAGCTTAGAGTCAGGCCTTAGAGGGAAGCCCCAGCATTTT. It specifies CASSLESGLRGKPQHF.

The chain joins TRBV4-1 to TRBJ2-2, with 7 positions matching TRBD2. This CDR3 contains 20 residues. Germline V gives CDR1 MGHRA, CDR2 YSYEKL. The junction had 14 bases not matched to a gene; V was cut back by 1 base and J by 0 bases. The CDR3 coding sequence is TGCGCCAGCAGCCAAGCCCCTATTTTAGGTGGGGGGGCGAACACCGGGGAGCTGTTTTTT. Encoded protein: CASSQAPILGGGANTGELFF.

The V and J genes are TRBV5-4 and TRBJ2-3, with D hard to call. Trimming shortened V by 5 bases and J by 4 bases, and 11 bases separated the two germline ends. The CDR3 is made up of 13 amino acids. CDR1 and CDR2 (germline): SGHNT, YYREEE (reference sequence). The chain's CDR3 is CASSLGEADTQYF. The CDR3 DNA reads TGTGCCAGCAGTCTAGGAGAGGCAGATACGCAGTATTTT.

This clone was picked up one time. The chain recombines TRBV10-3 with TRBJ2-1; D is possibly TRBD1 (5 bases). CDR1 is ENHRY and CDR2 is SYGVKD in the germline V gene. CDR3 length: 16 residues. Trimming pared 0 bases from V and 0 bases from J, leaving 9 bases between. Written as DNA, the CDR3 is TGTGCCATCAGTGAGTCGGGGCCGAGCTCCTACAATGAGCAGTTCTTC. Its translation: CAISESGPSSYNEQFF.

CDR3 DNA sequence: TGCGCCAGCAGCTTGGGCGGGATTACCTACAATGAGCAGTTCTTC. This sequence encodes CASSLGGITYNEQFF. This sequence joins TRBV5-1 and TRBJ2-1; D possibly corresponds to TRBD2 (6 bases). From germline, CDR1 is SGHRS and CDR2 YFSETQ. Trimming removed 0 bases at V and 2 bases at J, with 9 bases between. CDR3 length equals 15 residues.

The V gene is TRBV7-9, the J gene TRBJ2-5, with D hard to call. V lost 4 bases and J 4 bases, leaving 10 bases between the germline ends. The germline V gene encodes CDR1 SEHNR and CDR2 FQNEAQ (reference sequence). CDR3 length equals 13 residues. DNA for the CDR3: TGTGCCAGCAGCTCGTCCGGTCGAGAGACCCAGTACTTC. This encodes CASSSSGRETQYF.

CDR3 sequence: CASSLVIGELFF. In DNA form, the CDR3 reads TGTGCCAGCAGCTTAGTTATCGGGGAGCTGTTTTTT. The chain uses TRBV7-8 and TRBJ2-2; D remains unclear. The germline gives CDR1 SGHVS, CDR2 FQNEAQ. The ends were cut back, 1 base at V and 7 bases at J, with 4 bases in the middle. This CDR3 region has 12 residues.

This chain links TRBV2 with TRBJ2-3; TRBD2 aligns across 9 bases. The CDR3 contains 13 residues. Germline assignment: CDR1 SNHLY and CDR2 FYNNEI. V dropped 6 bases and J dropped 5; count of bases not matched to a gene: 3. The CDR3 nucleotides read TGTGCCAGCAGGCGGGAGGGCCGAGATACGCAGTATTTT. Translation gives CASRREGRDTQYF.

This clone was observed a single time. V usage is TRBV19 and J usage is TRBJ1-4, with 8 bases aligning to TRBD1. Losses at the gene ends were 3 bases for V and 3 bases for J; bases not matched to a gene: 6. The CDR3 extends over 16 amino acids. Germline V gene sequence: CDR1 LNHDA, CDR2 SQIVND (reference sequence). The CDR3 region has the DNA TGTGCCAGTAGTATTAGACAGGGGACAGCTAATGAAAAACTGTTTTTT. It specifies CASSIRQGTANEKLFF.